The 23 T cell receptor beta chains given below trace back to one sample, sequenced in a study of blood T cell repertoires in COVID-19. Method: immunoSEQ multiplex PCR; TCRdb's copy keeps in-frame clones and lacks some. The data hold 250,000 or so clones, with roughly 89% observed a single time. Sequencing used peripheral blood. The receptors stem from a middle-aged woman who had recovered from COVID-19.

The rearrangement joins TRBV28 to TRBJ1-2; D is unresolved. The germline V and J ends were trimmed by 3 bases and 5 bases, with 7 bases remaining between them. CDR1 MDHEN and CDR2 SYDVKM come from the germline V gene. The CDR3 has 12 amino acids. The CDR3: CASSFTDYGYTF. CDR3 coding DNA: TGTGCCAGCAGTTTCACAGATTATGGCTACACCTTC.

As for this clone: The junction differs from germline at one of its ends, possibly a read error. The J gene is TRBJ2-7, the V gene TRBV11-3; tentative D call: TRBD1 (6 bases). Germline assignment: CDR1 SGHNT and CDR2 YENEEA. The CDR3 covers 14 residues. This chain's CDR3 is CASSVDPGQYEQYF. DNA of the CDR3: TGTGCCAGCAGCGTAGACCCGGGACAATACGAGCAGTACTTC. The full variable domain, its missing parts supplied by reference TRBV11-3 and TRBJ2-7, is EAGVVQSPRYKIIEKKQPVAFWCNPISGHNTLYWYLQNLGQGPELLIRYENEEAVDDSQLPKDRFSAERLKGVDSTLKIQPAELGDSAVYLCASSVDPGQYEQYFGPGTRLTVT.

The gene calls are TRBV6-5 and TRBJ2-7, with a tentative D call TRBD1 (5 bases). Trimming stripped 6 bases from V and 4 bases from J, with 10 bases between. The CDR3 has 12 residues. CDR1 MNHEY and CDR2 SVGAGI come from the germline V gene. The CDR3 DNA follows: TGTGCCAGCAGCGCAGGGTTTTACGAGCAGTACTTC. Translation gives CASSAGFYEQYF.

The rearrangement links TRBV2 to TRBJ2-5; 10 bases align to TRBD1. The germline V gene encodes CDR1 SNHLY and CDR2 FYNNEI. The CDR3 covers 16 residues. Trimming took 6 bases from V and 5 from J; bases not matched to a gene: 12. The CDR3 here is CASSHMRQGAVETQYF. DNA of the CDR3: TGTGCCAGCAGCCACATGCGACAGGGGGCGGTTGAGACCCAGTACTTC.

The chain joins TRBV30 to TRBJ2-3; D possibly corresponds to TRBD1 (5 bases). The V end was cut by 1 base, the J end by 9 bases, with 14 bases between. The germline V gene has CDR1 GTSNPN and CDR2 SVGIG (reference sequence). The CDR3 totals 13 residues. The CDR3 region has the DNA TGTGCCTGGAGTGCCCAACAGGACGGCACGCAGTATTTT. Translation gives CAWSAQQDGTQYF.

The gene calls are TRBV7-6 and TRBJ2-1; 7 nucleotides agree with TRBD2. The germline V gene encodes CDR1 SGHVS and CDR2 FNYEAQ. V was pared by 0 bases and J by 5 bases, with 4 bases of the junction left unmatched. The length of the CDR3 is 15 residues. Here the CDR3 reads CASSLAPAGNNEQFF. The CDR3, as DNA: TGTGCCAGCAGCTTAGCGCCAGCGGGGAACAATGAGCAGTTCTTC.

This sequence joins TRBV6-5 and TRBJ1-4, with D tentatively TRBD1 (5 bases). This CDR3 spans 14 amino acids. Germline CDR1 MNHEY, CDR2 SVGAGI. Trimming pared 6 bases from V and 7 bases from J, leaving 15 bases between. The CDR3 DNA follows: TGTGCCAGCAGGCCCCCAGGGAGGGGTGAAAAACTGTTTTTT. This gives the protein CASRPPGRGEKLFF.

This sequence joins TRBV2 and TRBJ2-7; weak D call: TRBD2 (6 bases). CDR1 SNHLY and CDR2 FYNNEI come from the germline V gene. This CDR3 is built from 14 residues. V gave up 10 bases and J gave up 2 bases, with 18 bases separating them. The chain's CDR3 is CATNRPGRTYEQYF. The CDR3 DNA reads TGTGCCACCAATCGGCCAGGGAGGACCTACGAGCAGTACTTC.

The V call is TRBV12-5, the J call TRBJ2-2; tentatively, D is TRBD1 (5 bases). The CDR3 runs to 16 residues. Trimming left V 2 bases short and J 4 bases short, with 14 bases between. Germline V gives CDR1 LGHNT, CDR2 FRNRAP. Written as DNA, the CDR3 is TGTGCTAGTGGTTTGCACCCAGGGCCGGGCACCGGGGAGCTGTTTTTT. It specifies CASGLHPGPGTGELFF. Filled out from reference TRBV12-5 and TRBJ2-2, the complete variable domain reads DARVTQTPRHKVTEMGQEVTMRCQPILGHNTVFWYRQTMMQGLELLAYFRNRAPLDDSGMPKDRFSAEMPDATLATLKIQPSEPRDSAVYFCASGLHPGPGTGELFFGEGSRLTVL.

J is TRBJ1-4 and V is TRBV4-2; D remains unclear. The V end lost 0 bases, the J end lost 5 bases, and 10 bases lay between the germline ends. Germline V CDR1 and CDR2: LGHNA, YNFKEQ. The CDR3 sequence is 15 residues long. Here the CDR3 DNA reads TGTGCCAGCAGCCAAGACAGGAGGTGGAATGAAAAACTGTTTTTT. Encoded protein: CASSQDRRWNEKLFF.

This chain connects TRBV18 to TRBJ1-6; D not resolved. V was pared by 5 bases and J by 5 bases, with 16 bases between. Germline V gene lookup returns CDR1 KGHSH and CDR2 LQKENI. The CDR3 extends over 16 amino acids. CDR3 sequence reads: CASSTTTDGNNSPLHF. In nucleotides, the CDR3 is TGTGCCAGCTCAACTACTACGGACGGGAATAATTCACCCCTCCACTTT. Combining the CDR3 with reference TRBV18 and TRBJ1-6 gives the whole variable domain NAGVMQNPRHLVRRRGQEARLRCSPMKGHSHVYWYRQLPEEGLKFMVYLQKENIIDESGMPKERFSAEFPKEGPSILRIQQVVRGDSAAYFCASSTTTDGNNSPLHFGNGTRLTVT.

This clone was picked up one time. The chain employs TRBV10-2 and TRBJ1-2, with TRBD1 identical over 8 bases. Germline trimming cut 5 bases from V and 6 bases from J; bases unmatched to any gene: 8. Germline-derived CDR1 and CDR2 are WSHSY and SAAADI. CDR3 length equals 14 residues. CDR3 DNA: TGCGCCAGCAGTTCGAGACAGGGGAAGGATGGCTACACCTTC. Translating gives CASSSRQGKDGYTF.

The chain uses TRBV5-6 and TRBJ1-5; 7 bases are a match to TRBD1. Trimming removed 5 bases from V and 4 bases from J; junction bases left unmatched: 6. The CDR3 extends over 14 amino acids. Germline CDR1 reads SGHDT; CDR2 reads YYEEEE. CDR3 region: CASSRDRANQPQHF. The CDR3, as DNA: TGTGCCAGCAGTAGAGACAGGGCGAATCAGCCCCAGCATTTT.

V usage is TRBV6-5 and J usage is TRBJ1-1, with 8 nucleotides matching TRBD1. The junction had 17 bases not matched to a gene; V was cut back by 7 bases and J by 10 bases. CDR1 is MNHEY, CDR2 SVGAGI, per germline. This CDR3 has 15 residues. The CDR3 loop reads CASTADGTGPSPAFF. The CDR3 bases are TGTGCCAGCACCGCCGACGGGACAGGACCATCCCCAGCTTTCTTT.

The chain combines TRBV4-2 with TRBJ1-4; unclear D gene. V was clipped by 0 bases and J by 5 bases, with 10 bases between them. The CDR3 spans 15 residues. Per germline, CDR1 LGHNA and CDR2 YNFKEQ. The CDR3 bases are TGTGCCAGCAGCCAAGATTCACAGCTGAATGAAAAACTGTTTTTT. Protein product: CASSQDSQLNEKLFF.

This chain joins TRBV29-1 and TRBJ1-2; D ambiguous. The V gene's germline CDR1 is SQVTM and CDR2 ANQGSEA. The CDR3 is made up of 13 amino acids. The germline V and J ends were trimmed by 0 bases and 0 bases, with 5 bases remaining between them. CDR3 sequence (DNA): TGCAGCGTTGAAGACGGAGCTAACTATGGCTACACCTTC. It codes for CSVEDGANYGYTF.

A remark on this clone: Other DNA sequences within the sample encode an identical CDR3. The genes are TRBV11-2 and TRBJ1-1, with 10 bases lining up with TRBD1. In germline, CDR1 is SGHAT, CDR2 FQNNGV. V lost 4 bases, J lost 5 bases, and 4 bases stayed unmatched. CDR3 length: 14 residues. CDR3 DNA sequence: TGTGCCAGCAGCTGGGGACAGGGGAGGACTGAAGCTTTCTTT. This translates into CASSWGQGRTEAFF.

The chain recombines TRBV5-1 with TRBJ2-5; 10 bases match TRBD1. Germline V gene sequence: CDR1 SGHRS, CDR2 YFSETQ. The CDR3 spans 15 residues. V was clipped by 0 bases and J by 4 bases; unmatched bases: 3. The CDR3 DNA reads TGCGCCAGCAGCTTGGCGACAGGGGGCTTAGAGACCCAGTACTTC. Its protein is CASSLATGGLETQYF.

The chain recombines TRBV5-1 with TRBJ2-2; TRBD2 is a possible D gene (6 bases). Germline assignment: CDR1 SGHRS and CDR2 YFSETQ. The V end lost 0 bases, the J end lost 7 bases, and 16 bases lay between the germline ends. The CDR3 consists of 16 residues. CDR3 residues: CASSLVPTGGGGELFF. In nucleotides, the CDR3 is TGCGCCAGCAGCTTGGTCCCCACCGGGGGAGGCGGGGAGCTGTTTTTT.

This clone was found once. V gene TRBV5-4 combines with J gene TRBJ1-2; maybe TRBD1 (5 bases). The CDR3 is 12 residues long. The ends were cut back, 4 bases at V and 6 bases at J, with 10 bases in the middle. CDR1 and CDR2 from the germline V gene are SGHNT and YYREEE (reference sequence). The CDR3 loop is CASSPSRDGYTF. In nucleotides, the CDR3 is TGTGCCAGCAGCCCAAGCAGGGATGGCTACACCTTC.

V and J are TRBV4-2 and TRBJ1-3; D is undetermined. The V end was cut by 0 bases, the J end by 0 bases, with 3 bases between. The length of the CDR3 is 14 residues. Germline CDR1 is LGHNA and CDR2 is YNFKEQ. CDR3 in DNA: TGTGCCAGCAGCCAAGACTTCTCTGGAAACACCATATATTTT. The encoded protein is CASSQDFSGNTIYF.

The rearrangement joins TRBV15 to TRBJ2-7; D gene uncertain. V lost 6 bases and J 7 bases, leaving 13 bases between the germline ends. From germline, CDR1 is LNHNV and CDR2 YYDKDF (reference sequence). The CDR3 is 12 amino acids. The CDR3 spells CATSRGTREQYF. For the CDR3, the DNA is TGTGCCACCAGTCGTGGTACCAGGGAGCAGTACTTC.

This clone is a singleton in its sample. The chain recombines TRBV28 with TRBJ1-2, with D possibly being TRBD1 (6 bases). V was shortened by 7 bases and J by 5 bases, with 14 bases between the two germline ends. The CDR3 has 13 amino acids. Germline V gene sequence: CDR1 MDHEN, CDR2 SYDVKM. The CDR3 loop is CASTRGQGYGYTF. In DNA, the CDR3 is TGTGCCAGCACCCGAGGTCAGGGGTATGGCTACACCTTC.